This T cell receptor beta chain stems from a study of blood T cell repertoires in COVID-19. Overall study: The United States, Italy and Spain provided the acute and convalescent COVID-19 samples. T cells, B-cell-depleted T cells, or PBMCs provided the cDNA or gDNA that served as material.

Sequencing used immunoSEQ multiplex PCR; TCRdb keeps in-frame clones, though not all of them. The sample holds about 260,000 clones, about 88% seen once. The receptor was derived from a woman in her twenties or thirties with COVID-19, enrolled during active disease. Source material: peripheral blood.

The CDR3 DNA is TGTGCCAGCAGTTACCAGGGGGCCTCCTACGAGCAGTACTTC. This sequence encodes CASSYQGASYEQYF. The chain uses TRBV6-5 and TRBJ2-7; 8 bases agree with TRBD1. V shed 2 bases and J 0 bases; nucleotides not matched to a gene: 0. The CDR3 spans 14 residues. Germline V gene data show CDR1 as MNHEY and CDR2 as SVGAGI.